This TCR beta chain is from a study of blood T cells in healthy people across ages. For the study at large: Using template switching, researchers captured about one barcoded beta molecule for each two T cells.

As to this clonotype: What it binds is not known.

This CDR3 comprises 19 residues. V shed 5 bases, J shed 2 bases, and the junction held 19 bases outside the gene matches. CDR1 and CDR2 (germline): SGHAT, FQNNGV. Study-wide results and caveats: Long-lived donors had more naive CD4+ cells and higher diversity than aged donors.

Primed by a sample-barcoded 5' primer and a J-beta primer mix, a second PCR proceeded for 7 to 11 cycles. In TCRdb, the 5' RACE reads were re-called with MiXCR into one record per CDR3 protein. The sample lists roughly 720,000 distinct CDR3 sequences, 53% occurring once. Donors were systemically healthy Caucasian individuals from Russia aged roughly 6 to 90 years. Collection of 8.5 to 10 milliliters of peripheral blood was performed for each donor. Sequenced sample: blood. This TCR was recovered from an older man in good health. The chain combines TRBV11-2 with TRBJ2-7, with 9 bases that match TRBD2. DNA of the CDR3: TGTGCCAGCAGCCCAAAGGGGAGGGTAGCGGGAGAGGCCCCCTACGAGCAGTACTTC. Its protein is CASSPKGRVAGEAPYEQYF.